Described below is a single TCR beta chain sequence and its context. The target antigen is unknown. This specimen belongs to a study of T cell responses to AZD1222 COVID-19 vaccine. General study points: A reported finding is that nearly half of spike-specific TCRs target unmutated variant regions.

The CDR3 consists of 14 residues. Germline CDR1 is MNHEY and CDR2 is SMNVEV (reference sequence). J gave up 5 bases and V 6 bases, and 9 bases lay outside the gene matches. This table comes from immunoSEQ multiplex PCR, and its TCRdb copy is limited to in-frame clones, with some not included. The data hold 150,000 to 160,000 clones, with about nine tenths observed a single time. The sample here was peripheral blood, taken after recovery from COVID-19. The receptor was derived from an adult who had recovered from COVID-19. This chain uses TRBV27 with TRBJ2-5; TRBD1 agrees at 7 bases. CDR3 in DNA: TGTGCCAGCAGCCCACAGGGGATCGGTGAGACCCAGTACTTC. It yields the protein CASSPQGIGETQYF.